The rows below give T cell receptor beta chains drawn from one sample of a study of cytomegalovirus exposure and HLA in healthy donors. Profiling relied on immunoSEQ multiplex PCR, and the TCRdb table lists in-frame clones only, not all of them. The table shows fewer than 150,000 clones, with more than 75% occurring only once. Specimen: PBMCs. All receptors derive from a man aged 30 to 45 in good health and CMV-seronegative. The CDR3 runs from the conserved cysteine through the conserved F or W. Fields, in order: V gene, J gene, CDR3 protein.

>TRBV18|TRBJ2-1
CASSPRVVAEGRSEQFF
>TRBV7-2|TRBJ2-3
CASSLAQRADTQYF
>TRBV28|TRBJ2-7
CASSRPGLARSSYEQYF
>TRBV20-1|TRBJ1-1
CSAYRGSQAFF
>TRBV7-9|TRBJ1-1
CASSSGRGPEAFF
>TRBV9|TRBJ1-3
CASSPQGGGSGNTIYF
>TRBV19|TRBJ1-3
CASSFYARSMGNTIYF
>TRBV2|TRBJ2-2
CASSQYGGPGELFF
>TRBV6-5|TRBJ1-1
CASSYSGGGLGAFF
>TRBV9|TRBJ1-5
CASKRDSPRPQHF
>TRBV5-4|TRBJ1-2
CASSFGYGYTF
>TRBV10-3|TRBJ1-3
CAISENSNTIYF
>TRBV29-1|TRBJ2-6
CSVESQGALGANVLTF
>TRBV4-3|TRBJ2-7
CASSLSYGRGEQYF
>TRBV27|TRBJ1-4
CASSLFGKGGWRDEKLFF
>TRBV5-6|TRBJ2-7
CASSLGGEGYF
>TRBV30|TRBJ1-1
CASTGQMNTEAFF
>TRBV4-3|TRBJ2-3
CASSQGSGQGWDTQYF
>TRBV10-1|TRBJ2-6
CASSESNVGQNSGANVLTF
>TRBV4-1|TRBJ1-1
CASSQDLRVGTEAFF
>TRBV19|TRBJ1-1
CASTQGSLDSTEAFF
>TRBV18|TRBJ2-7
CASSPEEVTYEQYF
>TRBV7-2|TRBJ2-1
CASSLVKRAFSYNEQFF
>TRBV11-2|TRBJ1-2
CASSFIQGDGYTF
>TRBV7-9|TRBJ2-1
CAGQRGGINNEQFF
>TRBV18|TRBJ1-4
CASSPGTESRGKLFF
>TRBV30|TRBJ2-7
CAWSAPSGSEQYF
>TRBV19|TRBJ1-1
CASGDRPNTEAFF
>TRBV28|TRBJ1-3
CASSWTGNTIYF
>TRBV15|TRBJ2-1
CATRDRAYNEQFF
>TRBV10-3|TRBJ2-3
CATLGGDTDTQYF
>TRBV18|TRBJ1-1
CASSPSGGRPRYGEAFF
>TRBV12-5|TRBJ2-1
CASGLAGVNEQFF
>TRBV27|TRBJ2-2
CASSTHNTGELFF
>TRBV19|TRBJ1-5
CASSISSRVAQHF
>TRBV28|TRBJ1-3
CASTDRGPGNTIYF
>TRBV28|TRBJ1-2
CASSFQNYGYTF
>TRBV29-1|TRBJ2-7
CSVEGRGFTEQYF
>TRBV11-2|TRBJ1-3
CASSLQTGTAGNTIYF
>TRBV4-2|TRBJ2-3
CASSQDWRLGSTDTQYF
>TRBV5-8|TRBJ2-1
CASSGQGFGDEQFF
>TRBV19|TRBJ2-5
CASKGLAGTQETQYF
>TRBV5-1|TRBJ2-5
CASSGGTGGYQETQYF
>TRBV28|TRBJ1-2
CASSLAGGPLLLGYTF
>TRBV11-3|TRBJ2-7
CASSPNSGYEQYF
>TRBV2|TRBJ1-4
CASSEGTGGAYEKLFF